This T cell receptor (beta chain) was identified in a study of molecular identifiers for immune sequencing clone quantification. A word on this clonotype: The antigen is not known. The germline gene is not matched at one end of the junction; a read error may be the cause.

Findings and caveats of the study: Clones above 20 RNA copies contained over 98% of effector molecules and under 1% of naive molecules. Barcodes shared by identical TCR molecules could lead to underestimated sizes of highly expanded clones.

TCRdb called the PCR reads again in MiXCR, with one record for every CDR3 protein. The sample comprises about 640,000 distinct CDR3 sequences, nearly 20% of which are singletons, and roughly 0.85% rests with the top ten. The CDR3 runs 15 residues. Per the germline V gene, CDR1 is LGHNA and CDR2 is YSLEER. The CD8+CD4-CCR7+CD45RA+ phenotype defined the sorted naive CD8 T cells. The clonotype comes from a human donor in good health. Some libraries in this study had Jurkat cell RNA spiked in. The chain has TRBV4-3 and TRBJ1-1, with D unclear. The sequenced material came from naive CD8+ T cells from blood, with Jurkat cell RNA spiked in. Subset noted: FACS-sorted CD8+CD4-CCR7+CD45RA+ naive T cells. The CDR3 DNA reads as TGCACCAGCAGCCAAGATCGGGGAATCGGCACTGAAGCTTTCTTT. It codes for CTSSQDRGIGTEAFF.